Described below is a single T cell receptor (beta chain) sequence and its context. The antigen is undetermined. It was by 5'RACE template switching with UMIs that TCR beta cDNA was made. For each CDR3 protein, TCRdb gives one entry from its re-call of the 5' RACE reads, without DNA. This repertoire includes under 600,000 distinct CDR3 sequences. This specimen belongs to a study of T cells expressing NK-cell markers. Overall study findings and caveats: Several donors showed these clonotypes also leading the CD3+CD56-NKG2C+ fraction. CD8+ T cells in roughly six donors included dominant NKG2C+ clonotypes at roughly 1.0-7.0%.

Sequencing was carried out using blood T cells: a sorted CD56 or NKG2C T cell subset, CD4+ or CD8+ T cells, or bulk PBMC T cells (not recorded which). The clonotype comes from a woman aged 50 to 60 in good health.

CDR3 residues: CASSQGWTSTDTQYF. This chain joins TRBV7-7 and TRBJ2-3; checking the TCRdb D call of TRBD1 is not possible without DNA. The CDR3 is 15 amino acids. Germline CDR1 SSHAT, CDR2 FNYEAQ (reference sequence).